The text below deals with one T cell receptor beta chain. The data stem from a study of blood T cell repertoires in COVID-19. As for the study in general: In each case, the material was cDNA or gDNA derived from T cells, B-cell-depleted T cells, or PBMCs.

The data were produced by immunoSEQ multiplex PCR, yet TCRdb's version contains in-frame clones alone and is incomplete. The sample holds 100,000 to 150,000 clones, about 80% seen once. The sequenced sample consisted of peripheral blood. This TCR derives from a man aged 40-49 years with active or convalescent COVID-19.

This CDR3 reads CACRTGQNTEAFF. The CDR3 nucleotides are TGTGCCTGCCGGACAGGGCAGAACACTGAAGCTTTCTTT. The chain uses TRBV10-3 and TRBJ1-1, with 8 positions matching TRBD1. V trimming: 11 bases; J trimming: 1 base; junction bases outside the gene matches: 6. Germline V lookup: CDR1 ENHRY, CDR2 SYGVKD. The CDR3 extends over 13 amino acids.